This passage covers 10 T cell receptor beta chains from one sample sequenced in a study of tumor and adjacent non-tumor tissue in lung cancer. The library came from three nested PCR rounds adapted from ARM-PCR protocols. TCRdb used MiXCR to reprocess the multiplex PCR reads, holding one entry per CDR3 protein. The sample consists of about 140,000 distinct CDR3 sequences, 60% to 70% of them appearing once. No cell sorting was done before RNA was extracted from the tissue. The sample comprised lung tumor tissue. These receptors all come from a man aged 55 to 69 with small cell lung cancer.

On this clonotype itself: One end of the junction is discordant with germline, which a read error may explain. The rearrangement uses TRBV6-1 and TRBJ2-3; 11 bases map to TRBD2. The CDR3 covers 16 residues. Germline V gene data show CDR1 as MNHNS and CDR2 as SASEGT. The DNA of the CDR3 is TGTGCCAGCATTATACTAGCGGGAGCTAGGACAGATACGCAGTATTTC. Translation gives CASIILAGARTDTQYF.

With respect to this clonotype: At one end, the junction sequence differs from germline, possibly due to a read error. The chain combines TRBV12-3 or TRBV12-4 with TRBJ1-2; no clear D. The CDR3 contains 15 residues. CDR3 in DNA: TGTACCAGCAGTACGGACCGTATTTCACTGGATGGCTACACCTTC. Protein: CTSSTDRISLDGYTF.

This clonotype has only a few counts. V gene TRBV10-3 combines with J gene TRBJ2-1; no clear D. The CDR3 length is 13 residues. CDR1 ENHRY and CDR2 SYGVKD come from the germline V gene. Trimming pared 7 bases from V and 0 bases from J, leaving 7 bases between. The CDR3 DNA sequence: TGTGCCATCATGGCCGACTCCTACAATGAGCAGTTCTTC. Translation: CAIMADSYNEQFF.

With respect to this clonotype: This may be a read error, as it is one base from a much larger clone. V is TRBV6-1 and J is TRBJ2-7; D may match TRBD1 or TRBD2 (5 bases each). CDR1 is MNHNS, CDR2 SASEGT, per germline. The CDR3 sequence is 12 residues long. The CDR3 region is CASRTSRDPKHF. The CDR3 region has the DNA TGTGCCAGCAGAACCTCCAGGGACCCGAAGCACTTC.

As for this clonotype: Sequence at one end of the junction differs from germline and may be a read error. The chain is built from TRBV6-6 and TRBJ1-4; 8 bases agree with TRBD1. Germline values: CDR1 MNHNY, CDR2 SVGAGI (reference sequence). CDR3 length equals 14 residues. The CDR3 is CASIPGQGWGKLFF. For the CDR3, the DNA is TGTGCCAGCATTCCTGGACAGGGATGGGGCAAACTTTTTTTT.

Concerning this clonotype: Just one base apart from a much larger clone, this may be a read error. The V and J genes are TRBV5-5 and TRBJ1-6; D uncertain. The CDR3 length is 13 residues. Germline CDR1 and CDR2: SGHKS and YYEKEE (reference sequence). V lost 0 bases to trimming and J lost 15 bases, with 13 bases between them. CDR3 protein: CASSLEIYSLLHF. CDR3 bases: TGTGCCAGCAGCTTGGAGATCTACTCTCTCCTCCACTTT.

This clonotype has at least ten counts. The chain couples TRBV5-1 to TRBJ2-7, with a weak D call TRBD1 (6 bases). This CDR3 has 14 residues. Germline V lookup: CDR1 SGHRS, CDR2 YFSETQ. Deletions cut 3 bases from V and 3 bases from J, with 13 bases between. CDR3 region: CASSSSGTLYEQYF. CDR3 in DNA: TGCGCCAGCAGCTCGTCCGGGACACTCTACGAGCAGTACTTC.

This clonotype was recorded once. A much larger clone is a single base away; this may be a read error. CDR3 sequence: CSTRTGEAYGYTF. As DNA, the CDR3 is TGCAGTACAAGGACAGGGGAAGCCTATGGCTACACCTTC. This chain joins TRBV20-1 and TRBJ1-2, with 9 bases that match TRBD1. The V segment lost 8 bases and the J segment 4 bases; nucleotides outside the gene matches: 8. The CDR3 is made up of 13 amino acids. CDR1 is DFQATT and CDR2 is SNEGSKA in the germline V gene (reference sequence).

Concerning this clonotype itself: At one boundary the junction diverges from the germline segment, which might be a read error. This chain connects TRBV7-3 to TRBJ2-3; 11 bases agree with TRBD1. Per the germline V gene, CDR1 is SGHTA and CDR2 is FQGTGA. The CDR3 sequence is 15 residues long. This CDR3 reads CARSSDRGLTDTQYF. As DNA, the CDR3 is TGTGCCAGGAGCTCGGACAGGGGGCTCACAGATACGCAGTATTTT.

On this clonotype: One end of the junction fails to match germline, which may point to a read error. This chain links TRBV11-1 with TRBJ2-7; TRBD2 matches 9 bases. The length of the CDR3 is 14 residues. Germline CDR1 and CDR2: SGHAT and FQDESV (reference sequence). CDR3 DNA sequence: TGTGCTAGCAGCTTAACGCGGGGGGGCTACGAGCAGTACTTC. Protein product: CASSLTRGGYEQYF.